What follows is one T cell receptor beta chain and its context. What it binds is not known. PCR primers comprised 60 Vbeta and 13 Jbeta primers. Sequencing used immunoSEQ multiplex PCR; TCRdb keeps in-frame clones, though not all of them. The sample has under 200,000 clones; the top ten hold roughly 6.7%. The sample is drawn from a study of cytomegalovirus exposure and HLA in healthy donors. Study as a whole: The study's early data release held tens of millions of unique TCRs from HLA-typed donors.

Study-wide results and limits: Later examination showed HLA-associated TCR beta chains had greater clonal expansion than equally common others. Being indistinguishable, some V segments were excluded, TRBV6-2 and TRBV6-3 among them.

The germline gives CDR1 LNHNV, CDR2 YYDKDF (reference sequence). The CDR3 is 16 amino acids. Trimming cost V 4 bases and J 4 bases; bases outside gene matches: 12. The origin of this receptor is a man in his thirties or forties in good health and CMV-seronegative. The V gene is TRBV15, the J gene TRBJ1-2; 7 bases fit TRBD1. Sequences were obtained from PBMCs. The CDR3 here is CATSMRQGDRGYGYTF. CDR3 bases: TGTGCCACCAGCATGAGGCAGGGGGACAGAGGCTATGGCTACACCTTC.